This T cell receptor (beta chain) was retrieved from a study of regulatory T cells in long-lasting Graves disease. The CDR3 spans 14 residues. Per the germline V gene, CDR1 is MNHEY and CDR2 is SMNVEV (reference sequence). Trimming stripped 5 bases from V and 4 bases from J, with 12 bases between. As for time point: newly diagnosed GD, antithyroid drugs for less than 3 months. PBMC RNA was the source of the TCR library. This clonotype was counted many times. Its antigen is still unknown. Combining iRepertoire HTBI primers with Arm-PCR of CDR3 regions, the authors built TCR beta libraries. MiXCR, applied by TCRdb to the multiplex PCR reads, yields one record per CDR3 protein. The sample lists roughly 260,000 distinct CDR3 sequences, 18% occurring once. Study-wide findings and caveats: TCR diversity was lower in persistent Graves' patients (versus newly diagnosed ones).

These same data were also listed under a study on T cells in Graves' hyperthyroidism and ophthalmopathy.

The gene calls are TRBV27 and TRBJ2-1, with unresolved D. Sequences were derived from peripheral blood mononuclear cells (PBMCs), sampled at new diagnosis, from a patient treated with antithyroid drugs. The origin of this receptor is a woman aged 25 to 39 with Graves disease. Here the CDR3 DNA reads TGTGCCAGCAGTCCCACCCAGCCGTACAATGAGCAGTTCTTC. Its protein product is CASSPTQPYNEQFF.